The 18 T cell receptor beta chains reported below all come from one sample, sequenced in a study of T cell responses to AZD1222 COVID-19 vaccine. The protocol was immunoSEQ multiplex PCR, while the TCRdb copy is restricted to in-frame clones and leaves out a portion. The sample has about 110,000 clones, roughly 90% seen once. The sample consisted of peripheral blood, taken 28 days after the second AZD1222 dose. These receptors all come from an adult who received the AZD1222 COVID-19 vaccine.

Only one count was recorded for this clone. Mismatch with germline at one junction end may stem from a read error. The rearrangement uses TRBV30 and TRBJ2-7; maybe TRBD2 (6 bases). The CDR3 sequence is 14 residues long. CDR1 is GTSNPN, CDR2 SVGIG, per germline (reference sequence). CDR3 in amino acids: CAWGVLAGIRGQYF. The CDR3 DNA sequence: TGTGCCTGGGGTGTACTAGCAGGTATAAGAGGGCAGTACTTC.

The chain employs TRBV6-5 and TRBJ1-1, with a possible D match to TRBD1 (5 bases). From germline, CDR1 is MNHEY and CDR2 SVGAGI. This CDR3 has 12 amino acids. The CDR3 coding sequence is TGTGTCACCCAATGGGGGGGCACTGAAGCTTTCTTT. Translation: CVTQWGGTEAFF.

This clone was observed a single time. This chain joins TRBV7-6 and TRBJ1-1; a weak D match, TRBD1 (6 bases). The V and J ends lost 1 base and 1 base respectively, with 16 bases between them. This CDR3 contains 17 residues. CDR1 SGHVS and CDR2 FNYEAQ come from the germline V gene. The CDR3 loop is CASSLGVVGGRNTEAFF. In nucleotides, the CDR3 is TGTGCCAGCAGCTTAGGAGTGGTAGGGGGGAGGAACACTGAAGCTTTCTTT.

The chain joins TRBV5-1 to TRBJ2-7; 8 bases map to TRBD2. V lost 3 bases, J lost 6 bases, and 8 bases stayed unmatched. The germline CDR1 and CDR2 sequences are SGHRS and YFSETQ. The CDR3 consists of 14 residues. Here the CDR3 DNA reads TGCGCCAGCAGCTGGTCGGGAAGCGGGGGCGAGCAGTACTTC. Amino acids: CASSWSGSGGEQYF.

The chain carries TRBV9 and TRBJ2-1, with 9 bases matching TRBD2. The J segment lost 9 bases and the V segment lost 4 bases, leaving 8 bases of the junction unmatched. The germline gives CDR1 SGDLS, CDR2 YYNGEE. This CDR3 is 14 amino acids long. CDR3 in DNA: TGTGCCAGCAGCCCCGGCGGGGGGGCCTTTGAGCAGTTCTTC. Translated: CASSPGGGAFEQFF.

V and J are TRBV7-9 and TRBJ1-2, with TRBD1 matching over 7 bases. Germline V gene lookup returns CDR1 SEHNR and CDR2 FQNEAQ (reference sequence). Trimming at V came to 1 base and at J to 4 bases, leaving 6 bases not matched to a gene. This CDR3 has 15 amino acids. Written as DNA, the CDR3 is TGTGCCAGCAGCTTAGGACAGGGCTCGAGCTATGGCTACACCTTC. Translated, it gives CASSLGQGSSYGYTF.

The chain combines TRBV10-3 with TRBJ2-3, with 7 bases matching TRBD1. CDR3 length equals 14 residues. Germline CDR1 ENHRY, CDR2 SYGVKD. V trimming: 10 bases; J trimming: 6 bases; junction bases outside the gene matches: 13. CDR3 bases: TGTGCCACCTACAAGGGGGCGGCTGGGGATACGCAGTATTTT. This encodes CATYKGAAGDTQYF.

The DNA for the CDR3 is TGTGCCTGGGGGAGACTTAGAAATGAGCAGTTCTTC. Translating gives CAWGRLRNEQFF. The chain has TRBV30 and TRBJ2-1, with D possibly TRBD2 on 5 matching bases. Germline-derived CDR1 and CDR2 are GTSNPN and SVGIG (reference sequence). The CDR3 extends over 12 amino acids. Trimming took off 5 bases at V and 7 bases at J, with 12 bases between the two ends.

The CDR3 is CAWSVLGGYETYEQYF. The DNA of the CDR3 is TGTGCCTGGAGTGTACTCGGGGGCTATGAAACCTACGAGCAGTACTTC. The chain employs TRBV30 and TRBJ2-7, with D perhaps given as TRBD1 or TRBD2 (6 bases each). The CDR3 spans 16 residues. Germline V lookup: CDR1 GTSNPN, CDR2 SVGIG (reference sequence). Trimming took 0 bases from V and 2 from J, leaving 17 bases between them.

This clone was picked up a small number of times. The gene calls are TRBV27 and TRBJ2-7; tentatively, D is TRBD1 (6 bases). This CDR3 is 14 amino acids long. Between the trimmed V and J ends, which lost 0 bases and 4 bases, there was a span of 10 bases. Germline V gene sequence: CDR1 MNHEY, CDR2 SMNVEV (reference sequence). CDR3 nucleotide sequence: TGTGCCAGCAGTTTATCGAACAGGGCTTACGAGCAGTACTTC. Translating it yields CASSLSNRAYEQYF.

This sequence joins TRBV11-2 and TRBJ2-7, with 12 nucleotides matching TRBD2. Germline trimming cut 7 bases from V and 3 bases from J; bases unmatched to any gene: 13. The length of the CDR3 is 17 residues. Germline V gives CDR1 SGHAT, CDR2 FQNNGV. The chain's CDR3 is CASIQTSGGYYNYEQYF. The CDR3 DNA reads as TGTGCCAGCATCCAGACTAGCGGGGGTTACTATAACTACGAGCAGTACTTC.

J is TRBJ1-1 and V is TRBV12-5; D remains unclear. Trimming shortened V by 7 bases and J by 1 base, and 7 bases separated the two germline ends. Germline CDR1 and CDR2: LGHNT and FRNRAP. CDR3 length: 12 amino acids. CDR3 DNA: TGTGCTAGTGCCGACGGGAACACTGAAGCTTTCTTT. Translating gives CASADGNTEAFF.

The CDR3 DNA reads TGTGCCAGCACCCTATACAGGAACTATGGCTACACCTTC. Protein sequence: CASTLYRNYGYTF. The genes are TRBV5-6 and TRBJ1-2, with a possible D match to TRBD1 (5 bases). The V and J ends lost 6 bases and 2 bases respectively, with 11 bases between them. The CDR3 is 13 residues long. Per germline, CDR1 SGHDT and CDR2 YYEEEE.

The CDR3 region is CATSKGQGYGYTF. The CDR3 DNA reads TGTGCCACCAGCAAGGGACAGGGTTATGGCTACACCTTC. The chain has TRBV15 and TRBJ1-2; TRBD1 aligns across 9 bases. The V gene's germline CDR1 is LNHNV and CDR2 YYDKDF (reference sequence). The V segment lost 4 bases and the J segment 5 bases; nucleotides outside the gene matches: 2. This CDR3 spans 13 amino acids.

The V gene is TRBV10-1, the J gene TRBJ1-2; no reliable D call. From germline, CDR1 is WNHNN and CDR2 SYGVQD (reference sequence). V lost 3 bases to trimming and J lost 5 bases, with 7 bases between them. This CDR3 has 12 amino acids. The CDR3 sequence: CASSDFGYGYTF. For the CDR3, the DNA is TGCGCCAGCAGTGATTTCGGGTATGGCTACACCTTC.

CDR3 bases: TGTGCCTGGAGCCAACGGACCTTGGAAGAGACCCAGTACTTC. Protein: CAWSQRTLEETQYF. The chain is built from TRBV30 and TRBJ2-5, with D hard to call. This CDR3 spans 14 amino acids. The germline V gene encodes CDR1 GTSNPN and CDR2 SVGIG (reference sequence). The V and J ends lost 3 bases and 3 bases respectively, with 14 bases between them.

V gene TRBV4-1 combines with J gene TRBJ2-5; D is undetermined. Trimming cost V 2 bases and J 0 bases, with 10 bases left between them. The CDR3 is 15 amino acids. CDR1 and CDR2 (germline): MGHRA, YSYEKL. CDR3 protein: CASSQPISHQETQYF. The CDR3 coding sequence is TGCGCCAGCAGCCAACCTATTTCTCACCAAGAGACCCAGTACTTC.

The V call is TRBV21-1, the J call TRBJ1-2; the D call in the table, TRBD1, was not verified against the DNA. TRBV21-1 is termed a pseudogene. This CDR3 has 16 amino acids. The CDR3 loop reads CASSKGKGQLFYGYTF. CDR3 sequence (DNA): TGTGCCAGCAGCAAGGGGAAGGGACAGCTTTTCTATGGCTACACCTTC.